Each of the 21 T cell receptor beta chains below was sequenced from the same sample in a study of cytomegalovirus exposure and HLA in healthy donors. A multiplex PCR was run with 60 Vbeta primers and 13 Jbeta primers. Clones were read by immunoSEQ multiplex PCR, and TCRdb kept only the in-frame ones, dropping some. The table has about 100,000 clones, 81% seen once. Specimen: PBMCs. The receptor source for this set is a woman aged 70-85 years in good health and CMV-seropositive.

The V gene is TRBV28, the J gene TRBJ2-7; D call uncertain. The CDR3 has 12 residues. The germline gives CDR1 MDHEN, CDR2 SYDVKM. V lost 6 bases to trimming and J lost 3 bases, with 9 bases between them. The CDR3 DNA reads as TGTGCCAGCAGCCGTCCCGTCTACGAGCAGTACTTC. Translated, it gives CASSRPVYEQYF.

This rearrangement joins TRBV14 to TRBJ2-1; D is possibly TRBD1 (6 bases). The V gene's germline CDR1 is SGHDN and CDR2 FVKESK. V was pared by 0 bases and J by 8 bases, with 8 bases between. This CDR3 is built from 13 residues. The CDR3 bases are TGTGCCAGCAGCCAAGATCGACAGGATGAGCAGTTCTTC. This encodes CASSQDRQDEQFF.

The V call is TRBV5-1, the J call TRBJ2-2, with D perhaps matching TRBD1 (5 bases). The CDR3 is 15 residues long. The germline V gene encodes CDR1 SGHRS and CDR2 YFSETQ. V lost 4 bases, J lost 4 bases, and 14 bases lay in between. The CDR3 nucleotides read TGCGCCAGCAGCCCAAGGACAACGGGCACCGGGGAGCTGTTTTTT. Residues: CASSPRTTGTGELFF. Drawing the rest from reference TRBV5-1 and TRBJ2-2, the complete variable domain is KAGVTQTPRYLIKTRGQQVTLSCSPISGHRSVSWYQQTPGQGLQFLFEYFSETQRNKGNFPGRFSGRQFSNSRSEMNVSTLELGDSALYLCASSPRTTGTGELFFGEGSRLTVL.

This clone was counted once. V usage is TRBV7-9 and J usage is TRBJ2-3, with a possible D match to TRBD1 (5 bases). The germline V gene encodes CDR1 SEHNR and CDR2 FQNEAQ (reference sequence). The CDR3 consists of 13 residues. V shed 8 bases and J shed 4 bases, with 13 bases lying between them. For the CDR3, the DNA is TGTGCCAGCGAGGCAGGGTTTGCAGATACGCAGTATTTT. This gives the protein CASEAGFADTQYF.

The genes are TRBV10-3 and TRBJ2-5, with 7 bases matching TRBD1. The J call may be faulty, since TRBJ2-7 better matches the DNA end. CDR3 size: 13 residues. Germline-derived CDR1 and CDR2 are ENHRY and SYGVKD. The CDR3 protein is CAARGQQAYEQYF. DNA of the CDR3: TGTGCCGCGAGGGGACAGCAGGCCTACGAGCAGTACTTC.

The genes are TRBV2 and TRBJ2-1; 7 nucleotides align to TRBD2. V lost 3 bases to trimming and J lost 4 bases; unmatched junction nucleotides: 9. The germline gives CDR1 SNHLY, CDR2 FYNNEI. The CDR3 runs to 16 residues. CDR3 loop: CASSDYRGRVYNEQFF. CDR3 coding DNA: TGTGCCAGCAGTGATTATCGTGGGAGGGTTTACAATGAGCAGTTCTTC.

This sequence joins TRBV28 and TRBJ1-5; D might be TRBD1 (5 bases). This CDR3 is built from 15 residues. The germline gives CDR1 MDHEN, CDR2 SYDVKM. V shed 3 bases and J shed 3 bases, with 12 bases lying between them. CDR3 sequence: CASSFLQESNQPQHF. Written as DNA, the CDR3 is TGTGCCAGCAGTTTTTTACAGGAGTCCAATCAGCCCCAGCATTTT.

This chain uses TRBV7-2 with TRBJ1-2; no clear D. V lost 6 bases, J lost 7 bases, and 18 bases lay in between. Germline CDR1 is SGHTA and CDR2 is FQGNSA. The CDR3 is 14 amino acids. CDR3 in amino acids: CASRLPSGILGYTF. CDR3 DNA: TGTGCCAGCAGACTACCCTCCGGTATTCTTGGCTACACCTTC.

This clone is a singleton in its sample. This sequence joins TRBV29-1 and TRBJ2-7, with 12 positions matching TRBD2. The CDR3 spans 14 residues. Germline V gene sequence: CDR1 SQVTM, CDR2 ANQGSEA. V gave up 5 bases and J gave up 7 bases; unmatched junction bases: 9. CDR3 amino acids: CSVKLAGGASEQYF. The CDR3 DNA sequence: TGCAGCGTTAAGCTAGCGGGAGGGGCCTCGGAGCAGTACTTC.

The chain uses TRBV30 and TRBJ1-1; the D is unclear. Trimming left V 2 bases short and J 6 bases short, with 10 bases between. Germline V gene sequence: CDR1 GTSNPN, CDR2 SVGIG (reference sequence). This CDR3 region has 12 residues. CDR3 in amino acids: CAWSPLEAEAFF. For the CDR3, the DNA is TGTGCCTGGAGTCCCCTGGAGGCTGAAGCTTTCTTT. The whole variable domain, remainder taken from reference TRBV30 and TRBJ1-1, is SQTIHQWPATLVQPVGSPLSLECTVEGTSNPNLYWYRQAAGRGLQLLFYSVGIGQISSEVPQNLSASRPQDRQFILSSKKLLLSDSGFYLCAWSPLEAEAFFGQGTRLTVV.

The genes are TRBV6-6 and TRBJ1-2; 11 nucleotides line up with TRBD1. Losses at the gene ends were 0 bases for V and 8 bases for J; bases not matched to a gene: 5. The germline V gene encodes CDR1 MNHNY and CDR2 SVGAGI (reference sequence). The CDR3 has 15 residues. CDR3 in amino acids: CASSYSPDRGRGYTF. CDR3 DNA sequence: TGTGCCAGCAGTTACTCGCCGGACAGGGGGCGAGGCTACACCTTC.

The chain has TRBV7-3 and TRBJ2-1, with 14 nucleotides matching TRBD2. The V segment lost 5 bases and the J segment 9 bases; nucleotides outside the gene matches: 6. There are 15 residues in the CDR3. Per the germline V gene, CDR1 is SGHTA and CDR2 is FQGTGA. For the CDR3, the DNA is TGTGCCAGCAGCCCCGGACTAGCGGGAGGCCGTGAGCAGTTCTTC. It yields the protein CASSPGLAGGREQFF. The full variable domain, in which reference TRBV7-3 and TRBJ2-1 provide the parts outside the CDR3, is GAGVSQTPSNKVTEKGKYVELRCDPISGHTALYWYRQSLGQGPEFLIYFQGTGAADDSGLPNDRFFAVRPEGSVSTLKIQRTERGDSAVYLCASSPGLAGGREQFFGPGTRLTVL.

The chain employs TRBV5-6 and TRBJ2-7, with D possibly being TRBD1 (6 bases). This CDR3 has 15 residues. Trimming removed 4 bases from V and 0 bases from J, with 14 bases in between. Germline V gene data show CDR1 as SGHDT and CDR2 as YYEEEE. CDR3 coding DNA: TGTGCCAGCAGCCCGAGAACAGGGAGCTCCTACGAGCAGTACTTC. The encoded protein is CASSPRTGSSYEQYF.

The rearrangement joins TRBV14 to TRBJ2-3; TRBD2 agrees at 8 bases. Germline trimming cut 4 bases from V and 2 bases from J; bases unmatched to any gene: 2. There are 14 residues in the CDR3. From germline, CDR1 is SGHDN and CDR2 FVKESK. CDR3 region: CASSRREATDTQYF. CDR3 DNA sequence: TGTGCCAGCAGCCGGCGGGAGGCCACAGATACGCAGTATTTT.

The genes are TRBV11-1 and TRBJ2-7; 11 bases map to TRBD2. CDR3 length: 16 amino acids. J was trimmed by 5 bases and V by 1 base; bases with no gene match: 7. In germline, CDR1 is SGHAT, CDR2 FQDESV (reference sequence). CDR3 sequence: CASSLVYVTSGNEQYF. CDR3 in DNA: TGTGCCAGCAGCTTAGTATACGTGACTAGCGGGAACGAGCAGTACTTC.

This clone occurred once. The V gene is TRBV7-2, the J gene TRBJ2-5; D might be TRBD2 (6 bases). This CDR3 has 12 amino acids. Germline CDR1 reads SGHTA; CDR2 reads FQGNSA. V lost 5 bases and J 5 bases, leaving 9 bases between the germline ends. This chain's CDR3 is CASSLGLETQYF. The CDR3 DNA is TGTGCCAGCAGCCTGGGACTGGAGACCCAGTACTTC.

As concerns this clone: Distinct nucleotide sequences in the sample also encode this CDR3. The rearrangement joins TRBV6-1 to TRBJ2-1; 11 bases agree with TRBD1. V dropped 4 bases and J dropped 7; count of bases not matched to a gene: 6. Germline loops: CDR1 MNHNS, CDR2 SASEGT. The CDR3 length is 15 residues. In nucleotides, the CDR3 is TGTGCCAGCAGTGCCCCCGGGACAGGGGGGAATGAGCAGTTCTTC. Translation gives CASSAPGTGGNEQFF.

The chain uses TRBV2 and TRBJ2-5; TRBD2 aligns across 10 bases. The CDR3 is made up of 12 amino acids. CDR1 and CDR2 (germline): SNHLY, FYNNEI. Trimming cost V 11 bases and J 4 bases; bases outside gene matches: 4. The CDR3 region is CAGRLAGETQYF. CDR3 DNA: TGTGCCGGCCGACTAGCGGGAGAGACCCAGTACTTC.

The chain joins TRBV9 to TRBJ1-1; D not resolved. The CDR3 extends over 14 amino acids. Looked up from germline, CDR1 is SGDLS and CDR2 is YYNGEE. V lost 0 bases and J lost 0, with 6 bases in between. CDR3 nucleotides: TGTGCCAGCAGCGTAGAGGCGGTGAACACTGAAGCTTTCTTT. Protein sequence: CASSVEAVNTEAFF.

The chain carries TRBV28 and TRBJ2-7; D may be TRBD2 (6 bases). Germline values: CDR1 MDHEN, CDR2 SYDVKM. This CDR3 comprises 13 residues. V lost 5 bases to trimming and J lost 3 bases, with 11 bases between them. Here the CDR3 reads CASSALASYEQYF. CDR3 in DNA: TGTGCCAGCAGTGCACTAGCCAGCTACGAGCAGTACTTC.

V and J are TRBV19 and TRBJ2-1; TRBD1 aligns across 8 bases. Germline V gives CDR1 LNHDA, CDR2 SQIVND (reference sequence). Unmatched junction bases numbered 4, after V lost 5 bases and J lost 4 bases. The CDR3 length is 14 residues. CDR3: CASSPGQVYNEQFF. Here the CDR3 DNA reads TGTGCCAGTAGTCCGGGACAGGTTTACAATGAGCAGTTCTTC.